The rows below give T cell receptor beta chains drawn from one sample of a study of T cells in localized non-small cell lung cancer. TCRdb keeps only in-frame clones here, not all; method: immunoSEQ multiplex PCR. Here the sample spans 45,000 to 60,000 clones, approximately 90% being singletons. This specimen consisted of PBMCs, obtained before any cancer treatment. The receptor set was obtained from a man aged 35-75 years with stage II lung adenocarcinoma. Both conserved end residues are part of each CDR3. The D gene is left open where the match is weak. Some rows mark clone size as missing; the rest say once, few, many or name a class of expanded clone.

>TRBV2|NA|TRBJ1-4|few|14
CASRGETANEKLFF
TGTGCCAGCAGAGGAGAAACGGCTAATGAAAAACTGTTTTTT
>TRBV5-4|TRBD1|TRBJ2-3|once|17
CASSPFFRDRDTDTQYF
TGTGCCAGCAGCCCCTTCTTCCGGGACAGGGACACAGATACGCAGTATTTT
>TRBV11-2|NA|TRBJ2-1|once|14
CASSVTGAHNEQFF
TGTGCCAGCAGCGTCACCGGGGCCCACAATGAGCAGTTCTTC
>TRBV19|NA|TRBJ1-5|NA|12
CASSIFSQPQHF
TGTGCCAGTAGTATTTTTAGTCAGCCCCAGCATTTT
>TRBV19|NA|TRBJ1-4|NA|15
CASSQGETTNEKLFF
TGTGCCAGTAGTCAAGGGGAGACAACTAATGAAAAACTGTTTTTT
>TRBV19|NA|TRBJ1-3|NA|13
CASTPGKGNTIYF
TGTGCCTCGACCCCAGGGAAAGGCAACACCATATATTTT
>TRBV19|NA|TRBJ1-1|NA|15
CASSTLTWVVPEAFF
TGTGCCAGTAGCACCTTAACTTGGGTCGTTCCTGAAGCTTTCTTT
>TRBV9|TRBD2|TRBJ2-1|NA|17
CASSVGTSGGRSNEQFF
TGTGCCAGCAGCGTGGGGACTAGCGGGGGGCGATCCAATGAGCAGTTCTTC
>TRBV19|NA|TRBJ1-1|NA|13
CASSIVGRLEAFF
TGTGCCAGTAGTATTGTTGGACGTCTCGAAGCTTTCTTT
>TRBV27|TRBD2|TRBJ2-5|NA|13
CASRGLEQETQYF
TGTGCCAGCAGGGGACTAGAGCAAGAGACCCAGTACTTC
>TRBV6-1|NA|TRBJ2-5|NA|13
CASSTGAAETQYF
TGTGCCAGCAGTACAGGTGCCGCAGAGACCCAGTACTTC
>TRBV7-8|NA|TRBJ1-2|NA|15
CASSPRTGFVGGYTF
TGTGCCAGCAGCCCTAGAACAGGGTTTGTGGGAGGCTACACCTTC
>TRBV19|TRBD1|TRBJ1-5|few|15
CASSPQGAHNQPQHF
TGTGCCAGTAGCCCACAGGGGGCGCATAATCAGCCCCAGCATTTT
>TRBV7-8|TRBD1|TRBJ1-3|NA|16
CASSLGQGSSGNTIYF
TGTGCCAGCAGCTTAGGACAGGGTTCCTCTGGAAACACCATATATTTT
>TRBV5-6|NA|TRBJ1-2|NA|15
CATIRGTRVSYGYTF
TGTGCCACCATACGGGGGACGAGGGTCTCCTATGGCTACACCTTC
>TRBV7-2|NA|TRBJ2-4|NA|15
CASSLGGPAKNIQYF
TGTGCCAGCAGCTTAGGGGGACCAGCCAAAAACATTCAGTACTTC
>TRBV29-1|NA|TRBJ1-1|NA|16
CSTKGGRDFRVTEAFF
TGCAGCACAAAGGGAGGTCGGGATTTCAGGGTAACTGAAGCTTTCTTT
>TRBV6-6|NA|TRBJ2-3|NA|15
CASSYGRGGTDTQYF
TGTGCCAGCAGTTATGGGCGGGGAGGAACAGATACGCAGTATTTT
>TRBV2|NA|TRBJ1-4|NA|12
CASSGQNEKLFF
TGTGCCAGCTCTGGACAAAATGAAAAACTGTTTTTT
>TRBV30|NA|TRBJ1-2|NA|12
CAWNKVGYGYTF
TGTGCCTGGAACAAGGTCGGCTATGGCTACACCTTC
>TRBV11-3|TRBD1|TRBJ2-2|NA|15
CASSPRTGGTGELFF
TGTGCCAGCAGCCCAAGGACAGGAGGCACCGGGGAGCTGTTTTTT
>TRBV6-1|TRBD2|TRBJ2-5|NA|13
CASIIKRGETQYF
TGTGCCAGCATAATTAAGCGGGGAGAGACCCAGTACTTC
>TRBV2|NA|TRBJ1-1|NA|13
CASSSRAGAEAFF
TGTGCCAGCAGTTCAAGGGCTGGGGCTGAAGCTTTCTTT
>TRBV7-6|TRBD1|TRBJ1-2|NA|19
CASSLNQGTGGAFGYGYTF
TGTGCCAGCAGCTTAAATCAAGGGACAGGGGGCGCTTTTGGCTATGGCTACACCTTC
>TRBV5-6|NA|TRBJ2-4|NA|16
CASSLYGVIAKNIQYF
TGTGCCAGCAGCTTATACGGGGTAATAGCCAAAAACATTCAGTACTTC
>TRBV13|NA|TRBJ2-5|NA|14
CASSSLLDSGTQYF
TGTGCCAGCAGCTCCCTCTTGGACTCGGGGACCCAGTACTTC
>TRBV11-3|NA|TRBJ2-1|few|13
CASSLASYNEQFF
TGTGCCAGCAGCTTAGCCTCATACAATGAGCAGTTCTTC
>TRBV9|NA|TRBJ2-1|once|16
CASSSKGESSYNEQFF
TGTGCCAGCAGCTCAAAGGGGGAGAGCTCCTACAATGAGCAGTTCTTC
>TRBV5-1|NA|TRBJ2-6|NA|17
CASSLVTGASGANVLTF
TGCGCCAGCAGCTTGGTAACTGGAGCCTCTGGGGCCAACGTCCTGACTTTC
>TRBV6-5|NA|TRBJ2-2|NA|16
CASSYDTFRDPGELFF
TGTGCCAGCAGTTACGACACTTTCAGAGATCCCGGGGAGCTGTTTTTT
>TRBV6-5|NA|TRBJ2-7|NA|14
CASSPTDRSGEQYF
TGTGCCAGCAGTCCTACCGACAGGTCGGGCGAGCAGTACTTC
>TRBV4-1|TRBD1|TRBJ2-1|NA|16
CASSQVPGTGGHEQFF
TGCGCCAGCAGCCAAGTCCCCGGGACAGGGGGCCATGAGCAGTTCTTC
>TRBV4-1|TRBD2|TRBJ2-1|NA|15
CASSQAFGGINEQFF
TGCGCCAGCAGCCAAGCATTCGGGGGGATCAATGAGCAGTTCTTC
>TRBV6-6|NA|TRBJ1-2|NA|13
CASSRDYNYGYTF
TGTGCCAGCTCCCGGGATTATAACTATGGCTACACCTTC
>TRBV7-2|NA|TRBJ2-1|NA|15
CASSLVISQTNEQFF
TGTGCCAGCAGCTTAGTCATATCACAAACCAATGAGCAGTTCTTC
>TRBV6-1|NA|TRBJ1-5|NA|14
CASRQGYSNQPQHF
TGTGCCAGCAGACAGGGATATAGCAATCAGCCCCAGCATTTT
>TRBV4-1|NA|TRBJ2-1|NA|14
CASSHTSGGNEQFF
TGCGCCAGCAGCCATACTAGTGGGGGGAATGAGCAGTTCTTC
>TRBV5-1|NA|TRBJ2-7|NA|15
CASSLGAGLYYEQYF
TGCGCCAGCAGCTTGGGGGCAGGCCTCTACTACGAGCAGTACTTC
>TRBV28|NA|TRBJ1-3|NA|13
CASSPPRIYTIYF
TGTGCCAGCAGCCCCCCGAGGATTTACACCATATATTTT
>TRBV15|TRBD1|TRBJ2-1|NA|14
CATFRDRLLDEQFF
TGTGCCACCTTCCGGGACAGGTTGTTGGATGAGCAGTTCTTC
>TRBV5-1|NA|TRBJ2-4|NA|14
CASSLEGGLDIQYF
TGCGCCAGCAGCTTGGAAGGGGGGCTGGACATTCAGTACTTC
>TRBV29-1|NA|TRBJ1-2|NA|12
CSARIGDYGYTF
TGCAGCGCTCGGATAGGGGACTATGGCTACACCTTC
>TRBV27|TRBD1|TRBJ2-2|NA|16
CASSRRTGANTGELFF
TGTGCCAGCAGCAGGAGGACAGGGGCTAACACCGGGGAGCTGTTTTTT
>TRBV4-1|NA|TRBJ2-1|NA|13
CASSRLSAREQFF
TGCGCCAGCAGCCGGCTGTCGGCTCGGGAGCAGTTCTTC
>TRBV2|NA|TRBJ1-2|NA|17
CASSEALAEGSNYGYTF
TGTGCCAGCAGTGAAGCGCTTGCAGAGGGGAGTAACTATGGCTACACCTTC
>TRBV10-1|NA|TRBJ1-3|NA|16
CARLKGHFISGNTIYF
TGCGCCCGTCTCAAGGGGCATTTCATCTCTGGAAACACCATATATTTT
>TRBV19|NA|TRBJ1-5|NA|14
CASSIKYSNQPQHF
TGTGCCAGTAGTATCAAGTATAGCAATCAGCCCCAGCATTTT
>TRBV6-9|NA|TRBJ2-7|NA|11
CASSDYHEQYF
TGTGCCAGCAGTGACTACCACGAGCAGTACTTC
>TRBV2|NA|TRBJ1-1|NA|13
CASTSGGNTEAFF
TGTGCCAGCACCTCGGGGGGGAACACTGAAGCTTTCTTT
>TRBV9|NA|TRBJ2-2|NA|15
CASSPPRGVTGELFF
TGTGCCAGCAGCCCCCCCCGGGGAGTCACCGGGGAGCTGTTTTTT
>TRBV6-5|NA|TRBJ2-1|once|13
CASSYSIGYEQFF
TGTGCCAGCAGTTACTCGATAGGGTATGAGCAGTTCTTC
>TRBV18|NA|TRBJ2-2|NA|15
CASSEKRGLTGELFF
TGTGCCAGCTCAGAAAAGCGCGGGCTCACCGGGGAGCTGTTTTTT
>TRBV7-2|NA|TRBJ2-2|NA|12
CASSPWGGELFF
TGTGCCAGCAGCCCTTGGGGCGGGGAGCTGTTTTTT
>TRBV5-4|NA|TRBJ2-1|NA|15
CASSPEGRRYNEQFF
TGTGCCAGCAGCCCGGAGGGGCGCCGGTACAATGAGCAGTTCTTC
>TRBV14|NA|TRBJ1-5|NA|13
CASSQDPNQPQHF
TGTGCCAGCAGCCAAGATCCCAATCAGCCCCAGCATTTT